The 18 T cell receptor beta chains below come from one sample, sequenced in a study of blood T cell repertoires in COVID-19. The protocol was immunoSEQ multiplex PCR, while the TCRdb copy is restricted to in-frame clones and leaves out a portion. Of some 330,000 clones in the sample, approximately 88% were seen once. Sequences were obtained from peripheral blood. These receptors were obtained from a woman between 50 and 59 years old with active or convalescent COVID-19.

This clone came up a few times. CDR3 in DNA: TGTGCCAGTCATCCACCTCAGGGTTACTATGGCTACACCTTC. Translation gives CASHPPQGYYGYTF. This chain links TRBV28 with TRBJ1-2, with a tentative D call TRBD1 (5 bases). Germline V CDR1 and CDR2: MDHEN, SYDVKM. The CDR3 totals 14 residues. Deletions cut 9 bases from V and 3 bases from J, with 17 bases between.

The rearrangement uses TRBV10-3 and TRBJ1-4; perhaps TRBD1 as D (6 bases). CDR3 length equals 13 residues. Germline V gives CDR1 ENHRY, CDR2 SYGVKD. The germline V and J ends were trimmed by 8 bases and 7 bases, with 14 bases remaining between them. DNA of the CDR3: TGTGCCATCCAGACAGGCCTGGGTGAAAAACTGTTTTTT. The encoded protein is CAIQTGLGEKLFF.

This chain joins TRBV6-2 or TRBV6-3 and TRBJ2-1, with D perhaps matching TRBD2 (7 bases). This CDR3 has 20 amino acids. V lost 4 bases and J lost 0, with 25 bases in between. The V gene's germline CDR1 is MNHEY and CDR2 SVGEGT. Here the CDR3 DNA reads TGTGCCAGCAGTTCCCTCTTTGGGGGAGGGAGGGGGAACTCCTACAATGAGCAGTTCTTC. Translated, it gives CASSSLFGGGRGNSYNEQFF.

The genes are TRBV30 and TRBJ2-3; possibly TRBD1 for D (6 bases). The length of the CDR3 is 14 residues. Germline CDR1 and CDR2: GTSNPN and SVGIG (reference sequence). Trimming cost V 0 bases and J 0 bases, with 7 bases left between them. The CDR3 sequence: CAWSVQGSTDTQYF. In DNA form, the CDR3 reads TGTGCCTGGAGTGTACAGGGTAGCACAGATACGCAGTATTTT. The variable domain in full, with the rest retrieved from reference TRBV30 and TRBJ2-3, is SQTIHQWPATLVQPVGSPLSLECTVEGTSNPNLYWYRQAAGRGLQLLFYSVGIGQISSEVPQNLSASRPQDRQFILSSKKLLLSDSGFYLCAWSVQGSTDTQYFGPGTRLTVL.

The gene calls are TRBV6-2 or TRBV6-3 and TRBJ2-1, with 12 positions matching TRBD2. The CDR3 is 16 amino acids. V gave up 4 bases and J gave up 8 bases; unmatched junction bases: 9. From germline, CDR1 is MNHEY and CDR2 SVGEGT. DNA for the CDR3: TGTGCCAGCAGTTTCCGACTAGCGGGAGAGGGCCATGAGCAGTTCTTC. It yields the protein CASSFRLAGEGHEQFF.

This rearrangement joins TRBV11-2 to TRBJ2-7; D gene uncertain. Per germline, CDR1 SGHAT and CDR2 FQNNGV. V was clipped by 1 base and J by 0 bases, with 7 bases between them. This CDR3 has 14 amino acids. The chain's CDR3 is CASSLVPGSYEQYF. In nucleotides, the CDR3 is TGTGCCAGCAGCTTAGTTCCAGGCTCCTACGAGCAGTACTTC.

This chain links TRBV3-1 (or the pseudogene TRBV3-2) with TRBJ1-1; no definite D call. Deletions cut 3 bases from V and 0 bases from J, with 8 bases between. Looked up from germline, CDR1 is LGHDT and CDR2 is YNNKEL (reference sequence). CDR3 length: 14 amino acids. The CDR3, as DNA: TGTGCCAGCAGCCAGGAGCCCTTGAACACTGAAGCTTTCTTT. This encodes CASSQEPLNTEAFF.

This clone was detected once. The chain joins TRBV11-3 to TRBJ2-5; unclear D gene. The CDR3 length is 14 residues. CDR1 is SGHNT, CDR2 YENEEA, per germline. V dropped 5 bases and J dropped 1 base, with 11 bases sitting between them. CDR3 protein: CASSPRHRQETQYF. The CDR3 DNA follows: TGTGCCAGCAGCCCACGACACCGCCAAGAGACCCAGTACTTC.

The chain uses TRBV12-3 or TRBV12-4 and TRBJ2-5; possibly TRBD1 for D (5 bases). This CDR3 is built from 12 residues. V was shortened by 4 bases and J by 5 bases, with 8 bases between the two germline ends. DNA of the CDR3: TGTGCCAGCAGTTCAGGGTTTGAGACCCAGTACTTC. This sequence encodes CASSSGFETQYF.

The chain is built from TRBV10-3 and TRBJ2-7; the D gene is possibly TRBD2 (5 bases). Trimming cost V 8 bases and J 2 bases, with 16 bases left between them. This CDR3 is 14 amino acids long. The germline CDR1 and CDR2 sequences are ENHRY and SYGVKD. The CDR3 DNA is TGTGCCATCGGTCCGGCTAGCCGAACCTACGAGCAGTACTTC. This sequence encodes CAIGPASRTYEQYF.

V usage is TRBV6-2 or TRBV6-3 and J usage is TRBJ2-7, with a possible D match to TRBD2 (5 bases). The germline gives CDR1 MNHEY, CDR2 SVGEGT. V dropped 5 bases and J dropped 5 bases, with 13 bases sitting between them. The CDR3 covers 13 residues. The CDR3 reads CASSTGEHDEQYF. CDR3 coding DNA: TGTGCCAGCAGTACCGGGGAGCACGACGAGCAGTACTTC.

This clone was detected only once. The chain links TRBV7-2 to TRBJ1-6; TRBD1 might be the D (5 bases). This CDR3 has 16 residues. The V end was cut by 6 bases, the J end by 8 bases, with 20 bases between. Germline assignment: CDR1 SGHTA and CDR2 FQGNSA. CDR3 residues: CASRSGTKRIYSPLHF. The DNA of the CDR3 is TGTGCCAGCAGATCCGGGACTAAGAGAATTTATTCACCCCTCCACTTT.

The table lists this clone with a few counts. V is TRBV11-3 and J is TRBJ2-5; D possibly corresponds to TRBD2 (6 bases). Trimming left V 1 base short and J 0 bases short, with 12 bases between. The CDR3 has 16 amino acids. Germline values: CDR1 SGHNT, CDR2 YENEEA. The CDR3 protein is CASSLGTGLNQETQYF. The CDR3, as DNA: TGTGCCAGCAGCTTAGGAACGGGACTGAACCAAGAGACCCAGTACTTC.

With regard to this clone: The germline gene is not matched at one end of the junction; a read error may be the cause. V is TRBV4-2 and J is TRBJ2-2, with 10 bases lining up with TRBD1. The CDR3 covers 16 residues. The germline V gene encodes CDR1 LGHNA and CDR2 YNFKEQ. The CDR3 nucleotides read TGTGCCAGCAGTCAAGGACAGGGGGCGAACACCGGGGAGCTGTTTTTT. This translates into CASSQGQGANTGELFF.

This CDR3 is CASSYSGGGKAPLHF. The CDR3 nucleotides are TGTGCCAGCAGTTACTCCGGGGGAGGTAAGGCTCCCCTCCACTTT. V gene TRBV6-2 or TRBV6-3 combines with J gene TRBJ1-6; D may be TRBD1 (5 bases). The V end was cut by 0 bases, the J end by 13 bases, with 16 bases between. Germline V gene data show CDR1 as MNHEY and CDR2 as SVGEGT. The CDR3 loop spans 15 amino acids.

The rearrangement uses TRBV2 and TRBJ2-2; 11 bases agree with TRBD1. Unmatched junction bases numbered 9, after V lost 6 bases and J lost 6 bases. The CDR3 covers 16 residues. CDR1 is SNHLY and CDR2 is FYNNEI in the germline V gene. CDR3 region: CASRAGTGGVSGELFF. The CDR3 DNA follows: TGTGCCAGCAGGGCCGGGACAGGGGGAGTTTCCGGGGAGCTGTTTTTT.

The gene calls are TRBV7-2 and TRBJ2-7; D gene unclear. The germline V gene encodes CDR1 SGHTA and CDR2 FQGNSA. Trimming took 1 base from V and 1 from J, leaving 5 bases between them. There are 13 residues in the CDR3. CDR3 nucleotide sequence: TGTGCCAGCAGCTTAGGGCGGTCCTACGAGCAGTACTTC. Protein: CASSLGRSYEQYF.

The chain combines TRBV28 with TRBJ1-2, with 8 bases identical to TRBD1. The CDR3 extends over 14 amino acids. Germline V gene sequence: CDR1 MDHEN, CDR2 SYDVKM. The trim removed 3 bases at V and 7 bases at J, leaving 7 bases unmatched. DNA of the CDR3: TGTGCCAGCAGTTTCCCCAGGGGGCGAGGTGGCTACACCTTC. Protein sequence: CASSFPRGRGGYTF.